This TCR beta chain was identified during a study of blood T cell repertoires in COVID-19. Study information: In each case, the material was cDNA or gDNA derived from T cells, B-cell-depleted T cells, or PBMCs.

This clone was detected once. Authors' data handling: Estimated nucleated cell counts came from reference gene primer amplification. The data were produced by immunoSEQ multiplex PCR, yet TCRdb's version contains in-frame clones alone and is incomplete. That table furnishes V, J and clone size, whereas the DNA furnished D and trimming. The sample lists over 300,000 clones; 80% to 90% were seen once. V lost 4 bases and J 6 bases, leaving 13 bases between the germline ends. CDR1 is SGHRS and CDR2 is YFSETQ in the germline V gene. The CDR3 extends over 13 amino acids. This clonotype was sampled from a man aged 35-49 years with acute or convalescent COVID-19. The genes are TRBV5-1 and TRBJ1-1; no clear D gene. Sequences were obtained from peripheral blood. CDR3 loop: CASSTSEGPEAFF. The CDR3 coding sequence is TGCGCCAGCAGCACCTCAGAGGGCCCTGAAGCTTTCTTT.